This T cell receptor (beta chain) was captured by sequencing in a study of tumor-infiltrating lymphocytes in localized non-small cell lung cancer. Study at large: Each patient gave resected tumor and non-adjacent uninvolved lung tissue. Study observations and caveats: Recurrence-free survival showed no association with tumor T-cell fraction. Higher tumor T cell infiltration than in uninvolved lung was supported by TCRbeta sequencing. Not all patients were TCR sequenced, owing to tissue quantity.

Using immunoSEQ multiplex PCR, the repertoire was profiled, and TCRdb retains in-frame clones only, with some absent. Among some 15,000 clones listed, around 80% were seen once. The V gene's germline CDR1 is MNHEY and CDR2 SVGAGI. Trimming at V came to 2 bases and at J to 7 bases, leaving 11 bases not matched to a gene. The CDR3 loop spans 16 amino acids. With respect to this clone: Its antigen is not identified.

The sequence derives from a human donor with non-small cell lung cancer. Sequenced: lung tumor tissue. The V and J genes are TRBV6-5 and TRBJ2-1, with 7 bases identical to TRBD2. This CDR3 is CASSYPRGAGSNEQFF. In DNA, the CDR3 is TGTGCCAGCAGTTACCCCCGGGGAGCGGGAAGTAATGAGCAGTTCTTC.